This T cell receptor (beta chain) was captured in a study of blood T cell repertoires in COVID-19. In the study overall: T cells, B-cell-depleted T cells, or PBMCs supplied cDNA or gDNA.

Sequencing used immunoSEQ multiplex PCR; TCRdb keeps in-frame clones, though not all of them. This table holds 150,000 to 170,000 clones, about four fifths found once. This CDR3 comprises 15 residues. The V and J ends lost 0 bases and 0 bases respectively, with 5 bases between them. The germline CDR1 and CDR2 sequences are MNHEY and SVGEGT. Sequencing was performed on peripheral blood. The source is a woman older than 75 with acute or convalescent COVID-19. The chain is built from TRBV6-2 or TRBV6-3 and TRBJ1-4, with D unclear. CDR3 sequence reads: CASSYSRATNEKLFF. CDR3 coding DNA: TGTGCCAGCAGTTACTCCCGTGCAACTAATGAAAAACTGTTTTTT.